This TCR beta chain is drawn from a study of shared T cell receptors in the human thymus. Trimming took 1 base from V and 7 from J; bases not matched to a gene: 7. This CDR3 is 15 amino acids long. Germline CDR1 reads LGHNA; CDR2 reads YSLEER. TCRdb's copy holds only in-frame clones and misses some; the assay was immunoSEQ multiplex PCR. Of about 610,000 clones listed, roughly 90% were seen once; the top ten hold about 0.01%. The same data also contributed to another study, on human thymus T cells. That paper states: It was healthy Finnish infants having corrective surgery for congenital heart defects who were the donors. The study used thymus tissue resected during corrective heart surgery. Thymic and blood repertoires appeared to show biased V and J gene usage. Unrelated people showed highly overlapping thymic repertoires, related research reported.

The sequencing input was thymocytes. This TCR derives from a boy under three years old with a congenital heart defect. The chain combines TRBV4-3 with TRBJ2-4; 7 nucleotides match TRBD1. The CDR3 sequence is CASSQVRGGLNIQYF. In DNA, the CDR3 is TGCGCCAGCAGCCAAGTAAGAGGGGGCCTTAACATTCAGTACTTC.